This entry lists 21 T cell receptor beta chains sequenced from one sample in a study of yellow fever vaccine responses in identical twins (dated by TCRdb to 2016 to 2019). The library relied on RT-PCR. Instrument used: Illumina HiSeq 2500. The raw public data were reprocessed by TCRdb itself: fastp quality trimming at Q25, MiXCR clonotype calling, in-frame beta chains only. Rows matching on CDR3 protein sequence are summarized as one entry with the most common DNA and genes. Here the sample has about 4,200 distinct CDR3 sequences; 85% to 90% occur a single time. The top ten clonotypes cover over 2.5% of the sample. Sample: T cells from blood (PBMCs), unsorted or a sorted subset (not recorded which), taken before or after yellow fever vaccination (not recorded which). The receptors derive from a woman in her late teens or twenties who received the yellow fever vaccine. Donor details come from another sample of the same person, matched by shared clones.

This chain links TRBV2 with TRBJ2-3; D possibly corresponds to TRBD1 (5 bases). Germline CDR1 reads SNHLY; CDR2 reads FYNNEI. The length of the CDR3 is 17 residues. The germline V and J ends were trimmed by 4 bases and 1 base, with 18 bases remaining between them. CDR3 DNA sequence: TGTGCCAGCAGTGGGGGCATAGGGTCAGCCGGCACAGATACGCAGTATTTT. Translating it yields CASSGGIGSAGTDTQYF.

The chain combines TRBV15 with TRBJ2-3; 14 bases line up with TRBD2. This CDR3 has 16 residues. V was clipped by 3 bases and J by 5 bases; unmatched bases: 4. Germline V gene data show CDR1 as LNHNV and CDR2 as YYDKDF (reference sequence). CDR3 DNA: TGTGCCACCAGCAGGGGACTAGCGGGAGTAGGAGATACGCAGTATTTT. Translation: CATSRGLAGVGDTQYF.

The V gene is TRBV20-1, the J gene TRBJ1-5; D gene unclear. Germline CDR1 and CDR2: DFQATT and SNEGSKA (reference sequence). This CDR3 comprises 13 residues. With 3 bases removed from V and 2 bases from J, the gap between germline ends came to 8 bases. CDR3 region: CSARRLGNQPQHF. CDR3 nucleotide sequence: TGCAGTGCTAGGCGTCTCGGCAATCAGCCCCAGCATTTT.

This chain links TRBV5-1 with TRBJ2-5, with unresolved D. The V end lost 0 bases, the J end lost 1 base, and 10 bases lay between the germline ends. This CDR3 contains 15 residues. Germline CDR1 is SGHRS and CDR2 is YFSETQ. CDR3 residues: CASSLVAATQETQYF. DNA of the CDR3: TGCGCCAGCAGCTTGGTGGCAGCTACCCAAGAGACCCAGTACTTC. The complete variable domain, with remaining parts taken from reference TRBV5-1 and TRBJ2-5, reads KAGVTQTPRYLIKTRGQQVTLSCSPISGHRSVSWYQQTPGQGLQFLFEYFSETQRNKGNFPGRFSGRQFSNSRSEMNVSTLELGDSALYLCASSLVAATQETQYFGPGTRLLVL.

In this sample, this clonotype turned up once. This sequence joins TRBV11-2 and TRBJ1-5; possibly TRBD1 for D (6 bases). Trimming pared 0 bases from V and 3 bases from J, leaving 12 bases between. CDR3 length: 16 residues. Germline assignment: CDR1 SGHAT and CDR2 FQNNGV. The CDR3 reads CASSLESQGFNQPQHF. The CDR3 bases are TGTGCCAGCAGCTTAGAATCGCAGGGGTTCAATCAGCCCCAGCATTTT.

The chain recombines TRBV11-2 with TRBJ2-5; no firm D call. This CDR3 has 15 amino acids. Trimming shortened V by 1 base and J by 1 base, and 10 bases separated the two germline ends. Germline CDR1 reads SGHAT; CDR2 reads FQNNGV. CDR3 protein: CASSLVNYPQETQYF. The CDR3, as DNA: TGTGCCAGCAGCTTAGTAAACTATCCCCAAGAGACCCAGTACTTC. The variable domain in full, with the rest retrieved from reference TRBV11-2 and TRBJ2-5, is EAGVAQSPRYKIIEKRQSVAFWCNPISGHATLYWYQQILGQGPKLLIQFQNNGVVDDSQLPKDRFSAERLKGVDSTLKIQPAKLEDSAVYLCASSLVNYPQETQYFGPGTRLLVL.

The genes are TRBV20-1 and TRBJ2-1; D gene uncertain. V was clipped by 0 bases and J by 10 bases, with 10 bases between them. Germline V lookup: CDR1 DFQATT, CDR2 SNEGSKA (reference sequence). CDR3 length equals 12 residues. CDR3 nucleotides: TGCAGTGCTAGAGATCCCCCGAAGGAGCAGTTCTTC. This translates into CSARDPPKEQFF.

This clonotype was counted a few times. The J gene is TRBJ2-7, the V gene TRBV5-1, with 11 bases that match TRBD2. The ends lost 4 bases at V and 2 bases at J; junction bases unmatched: 8. Germline V gene sequence: CDR1 SGHRS, CDR2 YFSETQ. This CDR3 comprises 16 residues. The CDR3 region is CASSQQELAGAYEQYF. CDR3 nucleotide sequence: TGCGCCAGCAGCCAACAGGAACTAGCGGGGGCCTACGAGCAGTACTTC.

This chain's CDR3 is CASTPGQAEEYF. CDR3 sequence (DNA): TGTGCCAGCACCCCTGGACAGGCCGAGGAGTACTTC. V is TRBV2 and J is TRBJ2-4; TRBD1 matches at 7 bases. V gave up 7 bases and J gave up 14 bases; unmatched junction bases: 11. This CDR3 is built from 12 residues. CDR1 and CDR2 from the germline V gene are SNHLY and FYNNEI.

The chain is built from TRBV12-3 or TRBV12-4 and TRBJ2-2, with D maybe TRBD1 (5 bases). Deletions cut 4 bases from V and 5 bases from J, with 8 bases between. This CDR3 has 13 residues. The CDR3 protein is CASSSGLTGELFF. In DNA form, the CDR3 reads TGTGCCAGCAGTTCAGGGTTAACCGGGGAGCTGTTTTTT.

The chain combines TRBV13 with TRBJ2-1; 9 nucleotides line up with TRBD2. J gave up 6 bases and V 1 base, and 4 bases lay outside the gene matches. CDR1 PRHDT and CDR2 FYEKMQ come from the germline V gene (reference sequence). CDR3 length equals 15 residues. CDR3 region: CASSLVTSGPNEQFF. The CDR3 bases are TGTGCCAGCAGCTTAGTGACTAGCGGCCCCAATGAGCAGTTCTTC.

The gene calls are TRBV11-3 and TRBJ2-1; 9 bases align to TRBD1. J lost 4 bases, V lost 5 bases, and 6 bases had no gene match. The CDR3 sequence is 15 residues long. The germline V gene encodes CDR1 SGHNT and CDR2 YENEEA. CDR3 protein: CASSPQGQGYNEQFF. The CDR3 coding sequence is TGTGCCAGCAGCCCCCAGGGACAGGGATACAATGAGCAGTTCTTC.

This sequence joins TRBV18 and TRBJ1-2, with no clear D. The CDR3 spans 14 residues. Trimming pared 0 bases from V and 0 bases from J, leaving 5 bases between. Germline CDR1 is KGHSH and CDR2 is LQKENI. The CDR3 sequence: CASSPPRANYGYTF. CDR3 sequence (DNA): TGTGCCAGCTCACCACCTCGGGCTAACTATGGCTACACCTTC.

The rearrangement links TRBV11-1 to TRBJ2-1; 12 nucleotides match TRBD2. Germline assignment: CDR1 SGHAT and CDR2 FQDESV (reference sequence). This CDR3 is built from 15 residues. V shed 2 bases, J shed 8 bases, and the junction held 4 bases outside the gene matches. CDR3 sequence (DNA): TGTGCCAGCAGCTTAATGTCTAGCGGGAGGGATGAGCAGTTCTTC. The encoded protein is CASSLMSSGRDEQFF.

This rearrangement joins TRBV3-1 to TRBJ2-3; D gene uncertain. The germline CDR1 and CDR2 sequences are LGHDT and YNNKEL (reference sequence). The germline V and J ends were trimmed by 4 bases and 4 bases, with 9 bases remaining between them. CDR3 length: 13 residues. The CDR3 protein is CASSPDEADTQYF. Written as DNA, the CDR3 is TGTGCCAGCAGCCCAGATGAGGCAGATACGCAGTATTTT.

The chain employs TRBV20-1 and TRBJ2-7; TRBD2 matches 13 bases. Germline loops: CDR1 DFQATT, CDR2 SNEGSKA (reference sequence). With 2 bases clipped from V and 2 bases from J, the junction kept 6 bases outside the gene matches. The CDR3 loop spans 16 amino acids. Here the CDR3 DNA reads TGCAGTGCTAGAATCCGGGGGACTAGCGGGGCCTACGAGCAGTACTTC. This gives the protein CSARIRGTSGAYEQYF.

The chain links TRBV13 to TRBJ2-5; D unclear. CDR3 length: 12 residues. V was cut by 9 bases and J by 4 bases, with 12 bases left in between. CDR1 and CDR2 from the germline V gene are PRHDT and FYEKMQ (reference sequence). The CDR3 DNA follows: TGTGCCAGGGGCCTCGTGGGAGAGACCCAGTACTTC. This translates into CARGLVGETQYF.

The genes are TRBV29-1 and TRBJ1-1; D gene unclear. The CDR3 is 12 residues long. Germline V gene data show CDR1 as SQVTM and CDR2 as ANQGSEA. V was shortened by 4 bases and J by 6 bases, with 12 bases between the two germline ends. The CDR3 loop reads CSVAVPSSEAFF. DNA for the CDR3: TGCAGCGTTGCGGTTCCGAGTTCTGAAGCTTTCTTT. Full variable domain (outside the CDR3, taken from reference TRBV29-1 and TRBJ1-1): SAVISQKPSRDICQRGTSLTIQCQVDSQVTMMFWYRQQPGQSLTLIATANQGSEATYESGFVIDKFPISRPNLTFSTLTVSNMSPEDSSIYLCSVAVPSSEAFFGQGTRLTVV.

The genes are TRBV27 and TRBJ2-7, with 8 bases identical to TRBD2. The V gene end was trimmed by 3 bases and the J gene end by 2 bases; junction bases not matched to a gene: 3. This CDR3 has 14 residues. In germline, CDR1 is MNHEY, CDR2 SMNVEV (reference sequence). The CDR3 reads CASSFAGGTYEQYF. Here the CDR3 DNA reads TGTGCCAGCAGTTTCGCGGGAGGTACCTACGAGCAGTACTTC.

This chain connects TRBV12-3 or TRBV12-4 to TRBJ2-1, with D possibly being TRBD1 or TRBD2 (5 bases each). V lost 5 bases and J lost 2, with 13 bases in between. CDR3 size: 15 residues. CDR3 protein: CASSRRQGPYNEQFF. For the CDR3, the DNA is TGTGCCAGCAGTCGGAGGCAGGGACCCTACAATGAGCAGTTCTTC.

The gene calls are TRBV28 and TRBJ2-3; 10 nucleotides align to TRBD2. Germline loops: CDR1 MDHEN, CDR2 SYDVKM. J lost 11 bases, V lost 2 bases, and 7 bases had no gene match. The CDR3 has 14 residues. The CDR3 DNA reads TGTGCCAGCAGTTTAGTACAGCTAGCGGGGGAGCAGTATTTT. Translating gives CASSLVQLAGEQYF.